These T cell receptor beta chains were read from a single sample in a study of T-cell memory formation after mild COVID-19. From the 5' RACE reads, TCRdb called clonotypes with MiXCR, one entry per CDR3 protein. Among around 300,000 distinct CDR3 sequences listed, approximately 19% were seen once. Sequencing input: PBMCs or a T cell subset sorted from them (not recorded which). These receptors all stem from a man aged 18 to 35 who had mild COVID-19 (a few samples of this study predate the infection). Cell type and time point are not known. Both conserved end residues are part of each CDR3. Each record gives: D gene, clone size, J gene, V gene, CDR3 DNA, CDR3 protein. D genes are given only for firm matches. The size of a clone is reported for some rows only, either as once, few or many, or as a class for expanded clones.

-	-	TRBJ2-5	TRBV29-1	TGCAGCAAGACTATCTCGTCCCAAGAGACCCAGTACTTC	CSKTISSQETQYF
TRBD1	-	TRBJ1-2	TRBV7-9	TGTGCCAGCAGCCGGGACAGCGCTAACTATGGCTACACCTTC	CASSRDSANYGYTF
-	few	TRBJ2-1	TRBV20-1	TGCAGTGCTAGTGTAGGGCCCCGGTACAATGAGCAGTTCTTC	CSASVGPRYNEQFF
-	few	TRBJ1-3	TRBV7-9	TGTGCCAGCAGCTTCGGTCGGGACTCTGGAAACACCATATATTTT	CASSFGRDSGNTIYF
TRBD1	-	TRBJ2-5	TRBV6-5	TGTGCCAGCAGTTACTCGCCAGGGGGCAGGGAGACCCAGTACTTC	CASSYSPGGRETQYF
-	few	TRBJ2-3	TRBV20-1	TGCAGTGCTTTTCAGGGGATCACAGATACGCAGTATTTT	CSAFQGITDTQYF
-	many	TRBJ1-3	TRBV14	TGTGCCAGCAGCCAAGACCCAGGGAGGATTGGAAACACCATATATTTT	CASSQDPGRIGNTIYF
TRBD1	few	TRBJ1-2	TRBV12-3/TRBV12-4	TGTGCCAGCAGTGCCCGGGACAGGGCAGTCTATGGCTACACCTTC	CASSARDRAVYGYTF
-	-	TRBJ2-5	TRBV2	TGTGCCAGCAGAGAGCCGGGAACCCACCAAGAGACCCAGTACTTC	CASREPGTHQETQYF
-	-	TRBJ1-2	TRBV12-3/TRBV12-4	TGTGCCAGCAGCCCCGACACCAGCAACTATGGCTACACCTTC	CASSPDTSNYGYTF
-	few	TRBJ2-7	TRBV6-1	TGTGCCAGCAGTGTTCCGAGCTACGAGCAGTACTTC	CASSVPSYEQYF
-	few	TRBJ2-5	TRBV29-1	TGCAGCGTTGGTCCCGGGAACGGGGCCCAGTACTTC	CSVGPGNGAQYF
-	-	TRBJ2-3	TRBV20-1	TGCAGTGCTAGAAAGGGGCTAGGGGCAACAGATACGCAGTATTTT	CSARKGLGATDTQYF
-	few	TRBJ2-3	TRBV7-2	TGTGCCAGCAGCTACCCCCCCTTGGGCACAGATACGCAGTATTTT	CASSYPPLGTDTQYF
-	few	TRBJ2-2	TRBV25-1	TGTGCCAGCAAAAGCAACAGAGGCTACACCGGGGAGCTGTTTTTT	CASKSNRGYTGELFF